Sequencing of this TCR beta chain was carried out in a study of beta chain features in type 1 diabetes (dated by TCRdb to the late 2010s). About the full investigation: No differences in mean age, gender distribution, total cell number or subset yield were found between patients and healthy donors. Regulatory and stem cell-like memory subsets were isolated from only 8 patients and roughly 8 healthy donors, whereas naive and central memory subsets came from all 30 or so donors. Across all samples, fewer than 130 million sorted cells were examined, and cell number per subset correlated strongly with RNA yield. The study compared TCRB repertoires of sorted circulating CD4+ T cell subsets between recently diagnosed type 1 diabetes patients and matched healthy donors. Overall study outcomes, separate from this receptor: Fewer insertions and more nucleotide deletions at VDJ recombination sites were observed in patients with type 1 diabetes, implying thymic rearrangement abnormalities. A moderate but significant shortening of TCRB CDR3 length was observed in type 1 diabetes patients in all four CD4+ subsets. Because the HLA sub-analyses included only small numbers of individuals, any influence of HLA type on TCRB rearrangement was left unresolved. Naive, central memory and regulatory TCRB repertoires appeared to be more similar among patients than among healthy donors. Shorter templates might have been favored by PCR, but patient and control samples were amplified and corrected together, so both groups would have been affected equally by any skew. Because cDNA rather than genomic DNA was sequenced, highly expressing activated cells could have been over-represented, although no difference in activation and CD3 levels was found between groups.

The High Capacity cDNA Reverse Transcription Kit was used to reverse transcribe all of the isolated RNA, meaning that expressed TCRB transcripts were what got sequenced. Naive, central memory and regulatory T cell samples underwent deep immunoSEQ sequencing, averaging roughly 3.3 million total reads per sample. Sorted cells were lysed in RLT buffer and RNA was extracted with DNase-treated RNeasy Micro or Mini kits, depending on cell number. To prevent cross-contamination, every cell subset was processed on its own, while patient and healthy donor samples were processed together. The immunoSEQ multiplex PCR was used to amplify TCRB sequences from cDNA, generating 87-bp fragments that spanned the CDR3 region. Sequencing of the amplicons was done on the Illumina HiSeq platform. In the authors' own workflow: PCR bias was corrected computationally using synthetic template baselines, and reads within Hamming distance 2 were collapsed, with unmergeable singletons discarded. Reads were aligned to IMGT to assign V, D and J genes, CDR3 length, and insertions or deletions at six rearrangement sites. Within each subset, clonotype counts were normalized to the number of sorted cells before true diversity and Gini coefficients were calculated with the tcR R package. The overlap coefficient, calculated on TCRB nucleotide sequences, was used to quantify repertoire sharing. Out-of-frame TCRB sequences from naive cells were analyzed as a proxy for the pre-selection repertoire. TCRdb stores this immuneACCESS table with in-frame sequences only. Part of the clones is absent; in the studies checked, under half of the shortfall reflects unresolved V genes, and no reason is known for the rest. The DNA gave D and trimming, while V, J and clone size come from that table. The sample has 970,000 or so clones on record, about 17% of them singletons. Of the sample, around 0.02% falls within the top ten clones.

This clone was observed a few times. This receptor's antigen is unknown. No base qualities exist here, and no much larger clone lies one base off it. Each donor gave one peripheral blood draw, averaging roughly 100 mL, which was collected into heparinised tubes. Using a panel that included CD45RO, CCR7, CD25, CD127, CD95 and CD27, naive, central memory, regulatory and stem cell-like memory CD4+ T cells were sorted on a BD FACSAria II. A purity above 98% was achieved for all sorted populations. PBMCs were isolated right away by Lymphoprep density gradient centrifugation and were stained directly, without culture. Samples were stained and sorted in pairs, with one healthy donor and one patient per experiment, so that batch effects were minimized. The TCR was taken from a woman younger than 30 in good health. Sequencing used naive CD4+ T cells from blood. Reading the label with the study, this specimen's cell subset or site is: true naive CD4+ T cells.

The encoded CDR3 is CASSPARTSHTDTQYF. The nucleotide sequence reads as follows: TGTGCCAGCAGCCCGGCCCGGACTAGCCACACAGATACGCAGTATTTT. This chain joins TRBV7-8 to TRBJ2-3, with 8 junctional bases fitting TRBD2. Spanning cysteine to phenylalanine, the CDR3 consists of 16 amino acids. The entry retains the CDR3 DNA only, 48 bases that are in frame from base 1. The germline V gene encodes CDR1 SGHVS and CDR2 FQNEAQ. Germline trimming: 5 bases from V, 2 bases from J; junction bases outside gene matches: 9.